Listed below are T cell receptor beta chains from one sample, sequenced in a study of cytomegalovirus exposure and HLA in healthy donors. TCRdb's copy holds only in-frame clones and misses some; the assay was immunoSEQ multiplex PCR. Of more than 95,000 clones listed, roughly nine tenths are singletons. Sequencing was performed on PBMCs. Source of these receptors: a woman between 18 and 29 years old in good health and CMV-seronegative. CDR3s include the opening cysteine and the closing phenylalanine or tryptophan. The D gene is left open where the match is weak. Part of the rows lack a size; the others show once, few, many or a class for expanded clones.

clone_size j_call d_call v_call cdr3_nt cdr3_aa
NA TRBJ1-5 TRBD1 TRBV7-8 TGTGCCAGCACCAAGGGGACAGATAATCAGCCCCAGCATTTT CASTKGTDNQPQHF
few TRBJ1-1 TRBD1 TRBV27 TGTGCCAGCAGGGCCGACAGGGTGAACACTGAAGCTTTCTTT CASRADRVNTEAFF
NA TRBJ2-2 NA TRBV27 TGTGCCAGCAGTTTTGGGCCGACCGGGGAGCTGTTTTTT CASSFGPTGELFF
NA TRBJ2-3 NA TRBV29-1 TGCAGCGTTGGCTCGACAACAGATACGCAGTATTTT CSVGSTTDTQYF
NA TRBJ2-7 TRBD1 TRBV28 TGTGCCAGCACTAAGGACAGGGCTCTCGAGCAGTACTTC CASTKDRALEQYF
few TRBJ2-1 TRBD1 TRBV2 TGTGCCAGCAGTGGACAGGGGGCATATGAGCAGTTCTTC CASSGQGAYEQFF
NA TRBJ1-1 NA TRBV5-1 TGCGCCAGCAGCTTCCAACAGGGGAACACTGAAGCTTTCTTT CASSFQQGNTEAFF
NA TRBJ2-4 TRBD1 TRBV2 TGTGCCAGCAGCGCCGGACAGGGGGTCAAAAACATTCAGTACTTC CASSAGQGVKNIQYF
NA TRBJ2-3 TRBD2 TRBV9 TGTGCCAGCAGCGAGACTAGCGGGGGGGTAGGGCCGCAGTATTTT CASSETSGGVGPQYF
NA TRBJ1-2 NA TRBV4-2 TGTGCCAGCAGCCAACAGAAAGACTATGGCTACACCTTC CASSQQKDYGYTF
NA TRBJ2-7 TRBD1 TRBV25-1 TGTGCCAGCTACTCCGGGACAGGCATCGAGCAGTACTTC CASYSGTGIEQYF
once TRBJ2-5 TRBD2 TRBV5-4 TGTGCCAGCAGCCTACTTGGACTAGCGGGAGGGCCTGACGAGACCCAGTACTTC CASSLLGLAGGPDETQYF
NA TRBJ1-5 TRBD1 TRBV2 TGTGCCAGCAGTGGCGTGGACAGGGACAATCAGCCCCAGCATTTT CASSGVDRDNQPQHF
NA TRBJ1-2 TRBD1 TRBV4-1 TGCGCCAGCAGCCAAGATTTTAAGGACAGGGGTTTAATGGAAGGCTACACCTTC CASSQDFKDRGLMEGYTF
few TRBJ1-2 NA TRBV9 TGTGCCAGCAGCCCCCCTCGCGGCTATGGCTACACCTTC CASSPPRGYGYTF
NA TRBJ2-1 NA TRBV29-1 TGCAGCGCAGCAGCCGGGAGCTCCTACAATGAGCAGTTCTTC CSAAAGSSYNEQFF
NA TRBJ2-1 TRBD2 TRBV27 TGTGCCAGCAGTTTAAGCGGGGGGGCGATAGGCTCCTACAATGAGCAGTTCTTC CASSLSGGAIGSYNEQFF
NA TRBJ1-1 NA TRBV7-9 TGTGCCAGCAGACCTATACTCACTGAGGGGGCTGAAGCTTTCTTT CASRPILTEGAEAFF
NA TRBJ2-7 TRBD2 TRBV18 TGTGCCAGCTCACCCAACCCGGGAGGCCCCTACGAGCAGTACTTC CASSPNPGGPYEQYF
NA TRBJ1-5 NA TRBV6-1 TGTGCCAGCAGTGTCCGCAGGGATTCCCCGAATCGACAGCCCCAGCATTTT CASSVRRDSPNRQPQHF